This TCR beta chain was sequenced in a study of beta chain features in type 1 diabetes. Whole-study findings and limits: For patients, the naive, central memory and Treg TCRB repertoires appeared more alike than for healthy donors. People with Type 1 diabetes carried modestly yet significantly shorter TCRB CDR3s in all four CD4+ subsets.

Comment on this clone: The antigen remains unidentified.

Expressed TCRB transcripts got sequenced, as all isolated RNA was reverse transcribed. Average reads for naive, central memory and regulatory T cell samples were several million. Generated by immunoSEQ multiplex PCR, the TCRdb table keeps only in-frame clones and is missing some. The sample contains about 160,000 clones, about 63% of which appear only once. This CDR3 comprises 12 residues. The germline gives CDR1 SQVTM, CDR2 ANQGSEA. Trimming cost V 7 bases and J 2 bases, with 8 bases left between them. The sequence came from a man aged 25 to 40 with type 1 diabetes. The genes are TRBV29-1 and TRBJ2-2; D is undetermined. Sequencing used naive CD4+ T cells from blood. CDR3 in DNA: TGCAGCGCCCGACACAACACCGGGGAGCTGTTTTTT. Translation gives CSARHNTGELFF.